This TCR beta chain was identified in a study of blood T cell repertoires in COVID-19. Study context: The United States, Italy and Spain supplied acute and convalescent COVID-19 samples. The analysed material was cDNA or gDNA that came from T cells, B-cell-depleted T cells, or PBMCs.

Original analysis: It was from reference gene primer amplification that nucleated cell counts were estimated. Assay used: immunoSEQ multiplex PCR; TCRdb lists only in-frame clones, some missing. V and J calls and clone size are as listed in that table; D and trimming were resolved from the DNA. The repertoire includes about 170,000 clones, over 65% of them detected once, and approximately 8% sits in the top ten. This receptor was obtained from a man aged 55 to 70 with acute or convalescent COVID-19. The sequencing sample was made of peripheral blood.

CDR3 residues: CASSVGTGYEKLFF. For the CDR3, the DNA is TGTGCCAGCAGCGTTGGGACAGGGTACGAAAAACTGTTTTTT. The chain employs TRBV9 and TRBJ1-4, with 9 bases matching TRBD1. The CDR3 is 14 residues long. V shed 2 bases and J 8 bases; nucleotides not matched to a gene: 4. Germline CDR1 reads SGDLS; CDR2 reads YYNGEE.